The entry below describes one TCR beta chain. Its target is unknown. This entry is derived from a study of cytomegalovirus exposure and HLA in healthy donors. Study-level information: Of several hundred genotyped donors, more than 75% grouped in the Caucasian-associated ancestry cluster. Study conclusions and caveats: Association of 15,000 to 20,000 TCR beta sequences with HLA alleles was found at 0.05 false discovery rate in a later analysis. Listed as cytomegalovirus-associated were roughly 180 TCR beta chains.

This PCR relied on a set of 60 Vbeta primers and 13 Jbeta primers. Here immunoSEQ multiplex PCR was the method, and the copy in TCRdb shows in-frame clones only, minus some. The table has some 170,000 clones, 77% seen once. Likely unrecorded immune exposures existed in these nominally healthy donors. Material for sequencing was PBMCs. The clonotype was recovered from a woman in her 30s in good health and CMV-seronegative.

The CDR3 DNA reads as TGTGCCAGCAGCCAGAAAACAGTCAACTATGGCTACACCTTC. It codes for CASSQKTVNYGYTF. This chain joins TRBV5-6 and TRBJ1-2; D not certain. V lost 4 bases and J 2 bases, leaving 12 bases between the germline ends. Germline V gene lookup returns CDR1 SGHDT and CDR2 YYEEEE. The CDR3 spans 14 residues.